This passage covers 21 T cell receptor beta chains from one sample sequenced in a study of Tregs in tolerant kidney transplant recipients (dated by TCRdb to about 2019). The protocol used for the library was the immunoSEQ multiplex PCR assay. The table comes from immuneACCESS by way of TCRdb, which keeps in-frame sequences with V and J called. Part of the clones is missing from these tables; in studies checked, under half for an unresolved V gene and the rest for unknown reasons. The sample includes 80,000 to 90,000 clones, with just over 90% observed a single time. The ten top clones hold 4.7% of the sample. The sequencing sample was made of CD8+ T cells from blood. All receptors come from a human donor in good health.

The chain employs TRBV5-4 and TRBJ1-1, with D tentatively TRBD1 (5 bases). V shed 4 bases and J shed 1 base, with 8 bases lying between them. This CDR3 comprises 13 residues. Germline V gene sequence: CDR1 SGHNT, CDR2 YYREEE (reference sequence). CDR3 DNA sequence: TGTGCCAGCAGCCGGGGGGAGAACACTGAAGCTTTCTTT. Translation gives CASSRGENTEAFF.

This sequence joins TRBV5-4 and TRBJ2-7, with 7 bases matching TRBD2. V was clipped by 3 bases and J by 1 base; unmatched bases: 7. Germline lookup yields CDR1 SGHNT and CDR2 YYREEE (reference sequence). The CDR3 runs to 15 residues. The CDR3 region is CASSYAGAWSYEQYF. The CDR3 DNA reads TGTGCCAGCAGCTATGCGGGAGCATGGTCCTACGAGCAGTACTTC.

V usage is TRBV7-9 and J usage is TRBJ2-2; D tentatively reads TRBD1 or TRBD2 (6 bases each). Deletions cut 5 bases from V and 0 bases from J, with 13 bases between. The germline CDR1 and CDR2 sequences are SEHNR and FQNEAQ (reference sequence). The CDR3 consists of 16 residues. DNA for the CDR3: TGTGCCAGCAGCCCGGGGGACATATCGAACACCGGGGAGCTGTTTTTT. This codes for CASSPGDISNTGELFF.

The J gene is TRBJ1-2, the V gene TRBV10-3; D uncertain. V was cut by 0 bases and J by 8 bases, with 28 bases left in between. Germline lookup yields CDR1 ENHRY and CDR2 SYGVKD. This CDR3 has 19 amino acids. CDR3 residues: CAISESTSDGSSLGFGYTF. CDR3 in DNA: TGTGCCATCAGTGAGTCGACTTCAGACGGCAGTTCCTTGGGTTTCGGCTACACCTTC.

The V call is TRBV27, the J call TRBJ1-5; D is unresolved. Trimming shortened V by 0 bases and J by 6 bases, and 6 bases separated the two germline ends. Germline V gene data show CDR1 as MNHEY and CDR2 as SMNVEV (reference sequence). The CDR3 is made up of 13 amino acids. CDR3 nucleotide sequence: TGTGCCAGCAGTTTATCGATAGCTCAGCCCCAGCATTTT. Its translation: CASSLSIAQPQHF.

The chain is built from TRBV11-2 and TRBJ1-2; the D is unclear. The CDR3 length is 15 residues. V lost 1 base to trimming and J lost 6 bases, with 15 bases between them. The germline CDR1 and CDR2 sequences are SGHAT and FQNNGV. The CDR3 protein is CASSLVYQGGNGYTF. As DNA, the CDR3 is TGTGCCAGCAGCTTAGTGTATCAAGGTGGTAATGGCTACACCTTC.

The chain uses TRBV5-1 and TRBJ2-7; a possible D gene is TRBD2 (6 bases). The CDR3 length is 14 residues. Looked up from germline, CDR1 is SGHRS and CDR2 is YFSETQ. V dropped 4 bases and J dropped 2 bases, with 13 bases sitting between them. The CDR3 region is CASSGEGGPYEQYF. CDR3 sequence (DNA): TGCGCCAGCAGCGGCGAGGGAGGCCCCTACGAGCAGTACTTC.

The CDR3 sequence: CASSLSGRGNYGYTF. The CDR3 nucleotides are TGCGCCAGCAGCTTGTCGGGAAGGGGTAACTATGGCTACACCTTC. V and J are TRBV5-1 and TRBJ1-2; TRBD1 might be the D (5 bases). V was cut by 1 base and J by 1 base, with 11 bases left in between. Per germline, CDR1 SGHRS and CDR2 YFSETQ. The CDR3 spans 15 residues.

The rearrangement joins TRBV11-2 to TRBJ2-1; D is perhaps TRBD1 (5 bases). CDR1 is SGHAT, CDR2 FQNNGV, per germline. The CDR3 covers 16 residues. The V end lost 2 bases, the J end lost 4 bases, and 15 bases lay between the germline ends. The CDR3 spells CASSLPDSLRYNEQFF. Here the CDR3 DNA reads TGTGCCAGCAGCTTACCCGACAGCCTTAGGTACAATGAGCAGTTCTTC.

The sample holds one count of this clone. The chain couples TRBV11-3 to TRBJ2-7, with TRBD1 matching 12 bases. The CDR3 is made up of 15 amino acids. Germline loops: CDR1 SGHNT, CDR2 YENEEA. V trimming: 5 bases; J trimming: 4 bases; junction bases outside the gene matches: 6. CDR3 sequence (DNA): TGTGCCAGCAGCATAGGGACAGGGGGCAGGTACGAGCAGTACTTC. Protein sequence: CASSIGTGGRYEQYF.

The chain employs TRBV10-3 and TRBJ2-1; TRBD2 is a possible D gene (6 bases). The CDR3 has 13 residues. Germline V gene lookup returns CDR1 ENHRY and CDR2 SYGVKD. The V gene lost 3 bases and the J gene lost 7 bases, with 10 bases spanning the gap. The CDR3 loop reads CAISDPGRNEQFF. CDR3 DNA: TGTGCCATCAGTGACCCGGGGAGGAATGAGCAGTTCTTC.

The J gene is TRBJ1-1, the V gene TRBV2; unclear D gene. Germline loops: CDR1 SNHLY, CDR2 FYNNEI. Between the trimmed V and J ends, which lost 8 bases and 4 bases, there was a span of 17 bases. The CDR3 has 14 residues. In DNA, the CDR3 is TGTGCCAGCTTGTGGGGAAAACCCTTCACTGAAGCTTTCTTT. This translates into CASLWGKPFTEAFF.

V gene TRBV7-9 combines with J gene TRBJ2-1; D possibly corresponds to TRBD2 (5 bases). V lost 5 bases and J lost 10, with 12 bases in between. CDR3 length: 12 amino acids. The V gene's germline CDR1 is SEHNR and CDR2 FQNEAQ (reference sequence). The CDR3: CASSLGVPEQFF. The CDR3 nucleotides are TGTGCCAGCAGCCTGGGAGTGCCGGAGCAGTTCTTC.

The chain employs TRBV7-3 and TRBJ1-2; perhaps TRBD1 as D (6 bases). From germline, CDR1 is SGHTA and CDR2 FQGTGA. The CDR3 consists of 16 residues. V was clipped by 4 bases and J by 2 bases, with 17 bases between them. This CDR3 is CASSSYDGQPNYGYTF. The CDR3 DNA reads TGTGCCAGCAGCTCCTACGACGGACAGCCAAACTATGGCTACACCTTC.

This clone counts as medium-sized (0.01 to 0.1%). This rearrangement joins TRBV27 to TRBJ1-5, with D unresolved. From germline, CDR1 is MNHEY and CDR2 SMNVEV (reference sequence). Trimming removed 2 bases from V and 3 bases from J, with 5 bases in between. The CDR3 consists of 13 residues. The CDR3 protein is CASSLGVNQPQHF. In DNA form, the CDR3 reads TGTGCCAGCAGTTTAGGTGTCAATCAGCCCCAGCATTTT.

The chain couples TRBV27 to TRBJ2-1, with unresolved D. The CDR3 contains 14 residues. Germline values: CDR1 MNHEY, CDR2 SMNVEV (reference sequence). Trimming cost V 6 bases and J 7 bases, with 16 bases left between them. This CDR3 is CASSDLGSRNEQFF. Written as DNA, the CDR3 is TGTGCCAGCAGCGACTTGGGGTCAAGGAATGAGCAGTTCTTC.

The chain is built from TRBV10-3 and TRBJ2-1, with 9 nucleotides matching TRBD1. CDR3 length: 15 residues. J was trimmed by 5 bases and V by 5 bases; bases with no gene match: 7. CDR1 and CDR2 from the germline V gene are ENHRY and SYGVKD. CDR3 sequence (DNA): TGTGCCATCAGTAGCCCGGGACAGGGAAACAATGAGCAGTTCTTC. Its translation is CAISSPGQGNNEQFF.

V gene TRBV6-5 combines with J gene TRBJ2-7, with D perhaps TRBD2 (5 bases). V was clipped by 4 bases and J by 7 bases, with 14 bases between them. The CDR3 covers 13 residues. Germline V gives CDR1 MNHEY, CDR2 SVGAGI. For the CDR3, the DNA is TGTGCCAGCAGTTGGGCCCGTCCGGGGGAGCAGTACTTC. Translated: CASSWARPGEQYF.

On this clone: The limits of the CDR3 on the DNA are not certain, so only TCRdb's listed CDR3 is given. This sequence joins TRBV7-9 and TRBJ2-5; TRBD2 reflects the table's D call only, with no check against the DNA. Germline-derived CDR1 and CDR2 are SEHNR and FQNEAQ (reference sequence). From its first to its last residue, the CDR3 has 11 amino acids. Here the CDR3 reads CASILAGSQYF.

A single count supports this clone. The rearrangement links TRBV6-6 to TRBJ2-7, with D perhaps matching TRBD1 (6 bases). The CDR3 spans 13 residues. Trimming cost V 8 bases and J 2 bases, with 13 bases left between them. Germline values: CDR1 MNHNY, CDR2 SVGAGI (reference sequence). CDR3 in amino acids: CASSLGQTYEQYF. In nucleotides, the CDR3 is TGTGCCAGCTCACTTGGACAGACCTACGAGCAGTACTTC.

This clone was detected only a few times. The chain employs TRBV7-3 and TRBJ1-2; possible D gene TRBD1, 5 bases. V was clipped by 2 bases and J by 5 bases, with 12 bases between them. Germline assignment: CDR1 SGHTA and CDR2 FQGTGA. This CDR3 is 14 amino acids long. CDR3: CASSLAGKRYGYTF. The CDR3 DNA reads as TGTGCCAGCAGCTTAGCAGGGAAGAGGTATGGCTACACCTTC.